Each of the 7 T cell receptor beta chains below was sequenced from the same sample in a study of CD8 T cells in Susac syndrome. Random hexamers were used to reverse transcribe about 0.5 to 1 ug of RNA. TCRdb used MiXCR to reprocess the immunoSEQ multiplex PCR reads, holding one entry per CDR3 protein. The sample shows over 300,000 distinct CDR3 sequences, around 90% of them seen only once. Sequencing used CD4+ T cells from PBMCs. The receptor set was obtained from a human donor with multiple sclerosis.

This clonotype was seen only once. The rearrangement links TRBV6-5 to TRBJ1-6; the match to TRBD1 covers 9 bases. J gave up 10 bases and V 2 bases, and 3 bases lay outside the gene matches. The germline CDR1 and CDR2 sequences are MNHEY and SVGAGI. The CDR3 sequence is 14 residues long. The CDR3 nucleotides are TGTGCCAGCAGTTACGGGACAGGGTGGTCACCCCTCCACTTT. It encodes CASSYGTGWSPLHF.

The chain carries TRBV19 and TRBJ2-7, with D possibly being TRBD1 or TRBD2 (5 bases each). V was trimmed by 1 base and J by 7 bases, leaving 17 bases between them. The CDR3 spans 15 residues. Germline loops: CDR1 LNHDA, CDR2 SQIVND (reference sequence). CDR3 coding DNA: TGTGCCAGTAGTATAGCAGGGAGACCGGTAACAGAGCAGTACTTC. This codes for CASSIAGRPVTEQYF.

The chain has TRBV20-1 and TRBJ2-1; 9 bases line up with TRBD1. The CDR3 consists of 14 residues. V shed 6 bases, J shed 4 bases, and the junction held 7 bases outside the gene matches. Germline-derived CDR1 and CDR2 are DFQATT and SNEGSKA (reference sequence). CDR3 region: CSADPGTGYNEQFF. The CDR3 DNA reads TGCAGTGCCGACCCCGGGACAGGGTACAATGAGCAGTTCTTC.

The gene calls are TRBV20-1 and TRBJ2-3; D uncertain. V lost 1 base to trimming and J lost 4 bases, with 9 bases between them. Germline V gene data show CDR1 as DFQATT and CDR2 as SNEGSKA (reference sequence). The CDR3 runs to 13 residues. Here the CDR3 reads CSARVRAPDTQYF. CDR3 in DNA: TGCAGTGCTAGAGTCCGGGCCCCAGATACGCAGTATTTT.

The V gene is TRBV20-1, the J gene TRBJ2-1; perhaps TRBD2 as D (7 bases). Germline lookup yields CDR1 DFQATT and CDR2 SNEGSKA (reference sequence). This CDR3 spans 15 amino acids. The CDR3 region is CSQTPRGAINNEQFF. CDR3 DNA sequence: TGCAGCCAGACACCCCGGGGGGCAATTAACAATGAGCAGTTCTTC.

The J gene is TRBJ2-6, the V gene TRBV6-5; unclear D gene. The CDR3 has 15 amino acids. CDR1 and CDR2 (germline): MNHEY, SVGAGI. Trimming pared 2 bases from V and 0 bases from J, leaving 5 bases between. The CDR3 loop reads CASSYVLSGANVLTF. The CDR3 DNA follows: TGTGCCAGCAGTTACGTCCTCTCTGGGGCCAACGTCCTGACTTTC.

This chain connects TRBV12-3 or TRBV12-4 to TRBJ2-7; 9 bases align to TRBD1. J lost 2 bases, V lost 4 bases, and 3 bases had no gene match. This CDR3 has 14 amino acids. The CDR3 bases are TGTGCCAGCAGTTGGACAGGGGTTCCCTACGAGCAGTACTTC. Translating it yields CASSWTGVPYEQYF.